This is a list of T cell receptor beta chains from one sample in a study of blood T cell repertoires in COVID-19. Only in-frame clones appear in the TCRdb table, and some are missing; sequencing was by immunoSEQ multiplex PCR. The sample carries about 200,000 clones, 89% recorded once. The specimen sequenced was PBMCs or T cells enriched from blood (not recorded which). The receptors shown here come from a woman between 40 and 55 years old with acute COVID-19. CDR3s include the opening cysteine and the closing phenylalanine or tryptophan. D genes are given only for firm matches. The size entry is marked missing in some rows and otherwise reads once, few, many or a size class.

CDR3 protein,CDR3 DNA,clone size,V gene,D gene,J gene
CSVVPFTGKNTEAFF,TGCAGCGTTGTACCATTTACAGGGAAGAACACTGAAGCTTTCTTT,.,TRBV29-1,.,TRBJ1-1
CAASPAGGNQPQHF,TGTGCCGCTAGCCCGGCAGGGGGTAATCAGCCCCAGCATTTT,.,TRBV19,TRBD1,TRBJ1-5
CASSAGTGANTEAFF,TGTGCCAGCAGCGCGGGGACAGGGGCGAACACTGAAGCTTTCTTT,.,TRBV9,TRBD1,TRBJ1-1
CASSVWGQGAYPDTQYF,TGTGCCAGCAGCGTCTGGGGACAGGGGGCCTATCCAGATACGCAGTATTTT,.,TRBV9,TRBD1,TRBJ2-3
CASSPGQGKNSPLHF,TGTGCCAGCAGTCCAGGACAGGGTAAAAATTCACCCCTCCACTTT,few,TRBV9,TRBD1,TRBJ1-6
CASSTASGSNTGELFF,TGTGCCAGTAGTACCGCTAGCGGATCAAACACCGGGGAGCTGTTTTTT,.,TRBV19,TRBD2,TRBJ2-2
CASSVGGGGVGSHEQYF,TGTGCCAGCAGCGTAGGAGGGGGTGGGGTAGGGAGCCACGAGCAGTACTTC,once,TRBV9,.,TRBJ2-7
CASSRGTSGPTDTQYF,TGTGCCAGTAGTCGCGGGACTAGCGGGCCCACAGATACGCAGTATTTT,.,TRBV19,TRBD2,TRBJ2-3
CASSSTGPGELFF,TGTGCCAGCAGCTCGACAGGGCCCGGGGAGCTGTTTTTT,.,TRBV7-2,TRBD1,TRBJ2-2
CASSSGLAGPIPYNEQFF,TGCGCCAGCAGCTCTGGACTAGCGGGACCCATCCCCTACAATGAGCAGTTCTTC,.,TRBV5-1,TRBD2,TRBJ2-1
CASSPPDRLSYEQYF,TGTGCCAGCAGCCCTCCGGACAGACTTTCCTACGAGCAGTACTTC,once,TRBV5-6,.,TRBJ2-7
CASSLTGVGEQYF,TGTGCCAGCAGTTTGACAGGGGTGGGCGAGCAGTACTTC,once,TRBV12-3/TRBV12-4,TRBD1,TRBJ2-7
CASSLDRLNSPLHF,TGTGCCAGCAGTTTGGACAGGTTGAATTCACCCCTCCACTTT,.,TRBV27,TRBD1,TRBJ1-6
CASSPSYEQYF,TGTGCCAGCAGCCCTTCCTACGAGCAGTACTTC,.,TRBV7-8,.,TRBJ2-7
CASRRTSGTDTQYF,TGTGCCAGCAGGCGGACTAGCGGCACAGATACGCAGTATTTT,once,TRBV3-1/TRBV3-2,TRBD2,TRBJ2-3
CASSYSTESAGGYTF,TGTGCCAGCAGTTACTCGACAGAGTCAGCGGGGGGCTACACCTTC,.,TRBV6-5,.,TRBJ1-2
CASSWGTGKGETQYF,TGTGCCAGTAGTTGGGGGACAGGGAAGGGAGAGACCCAGTACTTC,.,TRBV19,TRBD1,TRBJ2-5
CASSPDERGFSGNTIYF,TGTGCCAGCAGCCCGGACGAAAGGGGTTTTTCTGGAAACACCATATATTTT,.,TRBV7-6,.,TRBJ1-3
CASSAGTSGYNEQFF,TGTGCCAGCAGTGCCGGGACTAGCGGCTACAATGAGCAGTTCTTC,.,TRBV2,TRBD2,TRBJ2-1
CASSQRGHIGETQYF,TGTGCCAGCAGCCAACGCGGACACATTGGGGAGACCCAGTACTTC,.,TRBV3-1/TRBV3-2,.,TRBJ2-5
CASSERGGYQETQYF,TGTGCCAGCAGCGAAAGGGGGGGGTACCAAGAGACCCAGTACTTC,.,TRBV9,.,TRBJ2-5
CASSRPGQSYEQYF,TGTGCCAGCAGTCGACCGGGACAGTCCTACGAGCAGTACTTC,.,TRBV6-2/TRBV6-3,TRBD1,TRBJ2-7
CASSPHLGPSEQYF,TGTGCCAGCAGCCCCCACTTGGGGCCCTCAGAGCAGTACTTC,.,TRBV14,.,TRBJ2-7
CASSLLLGGTGGTEAFF,TGTGCCAGCAGTTTATTACTTGGAGGGACAGGGGGCACTGAAGCTTTCTTT,.,TRBV28,TRBD1,TRBJ1-1
CASSRQNQPQHF,TGTGCCAGCAGTCGCCAGAATCAGCCCCAGCATTTT,once,TRBV3-1/TRBV3-2,.,TRBJ1-5
CASSQGTGSNTGELFF,TGTGCCAGCAGCCAGGGGACAGGGTCGAACACCGGGGAGCTGTTTTTT,.,TRBV7-6,TRBD1,TRBJ2-2
CASRPGGGMGSPLHF,TGTGCCAGCAGGCCCGGGGGAGGAATGGGTTCACCCCTCCACTTT,.,TRBV27,.,TRBJ1-6
CASSPSRDRGRSDTQYF,TGTGCCAGCAGTCCAAGCCGGGACAGGGGGCGGTCAGATACGCAGTATTTT,.,TRBV14,TRBD1,TRBJ2-3
CASRLPNTGELFF,TGTGCCAGTAGACTCCCGAACACCGGGGAGCTGTTTTTT,.,TRBV19,.,TRBJ2-2
CASQGSYNEQFF,TGTGCCAGCCAGGGTTCCTACAATGAGCAGTTCTTC,.,TRBV2,.,TRBJ2-1
CAIRRDSQGNNYGYTF,TGTGCCATCCGGAGGGACTCACAGGGGAACAACTATGGCTACACCTTC,.,TRBV10-3,TRBD1,TRBJ1-2
CASSLAGEGLAGALDTQYF,TGTGCCAGCAGCTTAGCGGGGGAGGGGCTAGCGGGAGCCTTAGATACGCAGTATTTT,.,TRBV11-2,TRBD2,TRBJ2-3
CASSNYGGAYNEQFF,TGTGCCAGCAGTAATTACGGAGGGGCATACAATGAGCAGTTCTTC,few,TRBV27,.,TRBJ2-1
CASSRLTTGGYEQYF,TGTGCCAGCAGCCGGCTAACGACAGGGGGGTACGAGCAGTACTTC,.,TRBV3-1/TRBV3-2,TRBD1,TRBJ2-7
CASSLEGMNTEAFF,TGTGCCAGCAGTTTGGAGGGGATGAACACTGAAGCTTTCTTT,.,TRBV28,.,TRBJ1-1